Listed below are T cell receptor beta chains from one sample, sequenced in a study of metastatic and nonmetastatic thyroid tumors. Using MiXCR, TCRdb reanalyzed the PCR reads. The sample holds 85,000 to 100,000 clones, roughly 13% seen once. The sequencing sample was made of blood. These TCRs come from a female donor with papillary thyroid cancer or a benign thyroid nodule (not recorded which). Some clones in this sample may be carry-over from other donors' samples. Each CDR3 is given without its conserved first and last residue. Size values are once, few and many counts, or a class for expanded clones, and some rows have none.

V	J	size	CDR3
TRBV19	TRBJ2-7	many	ASSPGTGGYEQY
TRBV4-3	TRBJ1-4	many	ASSQDEGVGREKLF
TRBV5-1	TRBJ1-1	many	ASTRTGATEAF
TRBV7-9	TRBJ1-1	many	ASSLTQGGTAEAF
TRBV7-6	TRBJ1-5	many	ASSSEGREVGNQPQH
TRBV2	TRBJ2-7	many	ASSELWQGTHEQY
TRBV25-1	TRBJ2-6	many	ASSVDRGDPGANVLT
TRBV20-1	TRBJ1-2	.	SAVTGTQDGYT
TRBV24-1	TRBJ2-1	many	ATSGQGFDEQF
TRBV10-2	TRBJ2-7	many	ASSDPSGSLDEQY
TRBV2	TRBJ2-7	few	ASGGTRVAPYEQY
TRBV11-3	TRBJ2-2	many	ASSLGRAEGLGGELF
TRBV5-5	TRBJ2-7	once	ASSPTGTASYEQY
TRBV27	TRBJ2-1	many	ASTQGWRTYNEQF
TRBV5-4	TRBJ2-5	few	ASRDGTIQETQY
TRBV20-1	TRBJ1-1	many	SATWDRNMNTEAF
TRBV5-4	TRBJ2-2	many	ASSSDPAGELF
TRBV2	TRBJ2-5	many	ASIQGAIMETQY
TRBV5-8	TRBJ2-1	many	ASALTGVYNEQF
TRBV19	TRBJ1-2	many	ASSMVAPRQDYGYT
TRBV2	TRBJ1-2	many	ASSRERNGYT
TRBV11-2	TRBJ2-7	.	ASSLGFTGYEQY
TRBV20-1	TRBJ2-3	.	SANIGGTYTQY
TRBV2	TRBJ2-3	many	ASRANTDTQY
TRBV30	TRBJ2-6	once	AWLWGSGANVLT
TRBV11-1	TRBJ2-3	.	ASSTPLAGYTDTQY
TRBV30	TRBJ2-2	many	AFLPGAGSNTGELF
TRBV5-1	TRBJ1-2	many	ASSEDRVDGYT
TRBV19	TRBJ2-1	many	ASSNTRTGGPYNEQF